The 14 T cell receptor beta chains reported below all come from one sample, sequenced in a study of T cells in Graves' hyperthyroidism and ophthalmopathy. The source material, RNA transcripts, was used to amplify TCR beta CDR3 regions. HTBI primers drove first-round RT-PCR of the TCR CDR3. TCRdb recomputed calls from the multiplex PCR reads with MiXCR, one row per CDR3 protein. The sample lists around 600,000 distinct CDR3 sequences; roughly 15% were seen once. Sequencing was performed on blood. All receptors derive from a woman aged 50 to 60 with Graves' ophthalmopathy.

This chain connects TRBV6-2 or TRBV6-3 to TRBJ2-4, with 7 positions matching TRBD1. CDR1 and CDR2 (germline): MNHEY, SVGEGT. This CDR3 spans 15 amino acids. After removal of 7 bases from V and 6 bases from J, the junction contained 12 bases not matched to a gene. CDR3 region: CASNPSGTARNIQYF. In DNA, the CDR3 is TGTGCCAGCAACCCATCCGGGACAGCTAGAAACATTCAGTACTTC.

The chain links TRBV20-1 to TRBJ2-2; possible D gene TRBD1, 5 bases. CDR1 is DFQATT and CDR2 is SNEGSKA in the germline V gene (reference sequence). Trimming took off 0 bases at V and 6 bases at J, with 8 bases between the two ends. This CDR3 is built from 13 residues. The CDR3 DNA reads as TGCAGTGCTAGAGATCTAGGGGCCGGGGAGCTGTTTTTT. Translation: CSARDLGAGELFF.

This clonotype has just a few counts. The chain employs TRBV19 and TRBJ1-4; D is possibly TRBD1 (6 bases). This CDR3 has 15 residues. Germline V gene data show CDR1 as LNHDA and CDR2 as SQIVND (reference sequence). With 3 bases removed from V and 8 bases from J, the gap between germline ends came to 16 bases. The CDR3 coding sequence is TGTGCCAGTAGTATTGATTCGGCAGGGGACGAAAAACTGTTTTTT. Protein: CASSIDSAGDEKLFF.

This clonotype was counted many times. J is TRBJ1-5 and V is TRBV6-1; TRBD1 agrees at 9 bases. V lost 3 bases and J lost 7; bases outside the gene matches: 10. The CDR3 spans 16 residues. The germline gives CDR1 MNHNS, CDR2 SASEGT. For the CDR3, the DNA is TGTGCCAGCAGTGACACAGGACAGGGGACGTGGCAGCCCCAGCATTTT. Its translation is CASSDTGQGTWQPQHF.

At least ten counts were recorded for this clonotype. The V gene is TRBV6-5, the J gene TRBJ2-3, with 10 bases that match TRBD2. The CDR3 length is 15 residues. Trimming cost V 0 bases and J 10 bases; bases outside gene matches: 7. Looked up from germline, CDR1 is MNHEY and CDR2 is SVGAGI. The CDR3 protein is CASSYSSASGSSQYF. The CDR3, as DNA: TGTGCCAGCAGTTACTCGTCGGCTAGCGGGAGTTCGCAGTATTTT.

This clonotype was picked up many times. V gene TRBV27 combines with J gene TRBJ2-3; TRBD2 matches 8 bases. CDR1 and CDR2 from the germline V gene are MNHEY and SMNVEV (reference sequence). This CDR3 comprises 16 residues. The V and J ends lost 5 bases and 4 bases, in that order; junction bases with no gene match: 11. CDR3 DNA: TGTGCCAGCAGTCTTATAGCGGGAATGGGGCCAGATACGCAGTATTTT. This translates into CASSLIAGMGPDTQYF.

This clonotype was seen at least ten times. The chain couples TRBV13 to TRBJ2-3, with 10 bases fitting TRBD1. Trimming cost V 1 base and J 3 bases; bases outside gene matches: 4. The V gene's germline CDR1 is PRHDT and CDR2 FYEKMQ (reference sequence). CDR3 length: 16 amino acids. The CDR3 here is CASSLARTGGTDTQYF. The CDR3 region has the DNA TGTGCCAGCAGCTTAGCCCGGACAGGGGGTACAGATACGCAGTATTTT. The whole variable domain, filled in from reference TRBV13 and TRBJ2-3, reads AAGVIQSPRHLIKEKRETATLKCYPIPRHDTVYWYQQGPGQDPQFLISFYEKMQSDKGSIPDRFSAQQFSDYHSELNMSSLELGDSALYFCASSLARTGGTDTQYFGPGTRLTVL.

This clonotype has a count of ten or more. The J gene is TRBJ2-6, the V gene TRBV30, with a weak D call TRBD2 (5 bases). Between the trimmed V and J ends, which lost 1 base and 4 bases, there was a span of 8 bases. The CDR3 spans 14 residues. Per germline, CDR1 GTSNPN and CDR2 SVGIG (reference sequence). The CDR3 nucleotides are TGTGCCTGGAGTGACGGGGTAGGGGCCAACGTCCTGACTTTC. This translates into CAWSDGVGANVLTF.

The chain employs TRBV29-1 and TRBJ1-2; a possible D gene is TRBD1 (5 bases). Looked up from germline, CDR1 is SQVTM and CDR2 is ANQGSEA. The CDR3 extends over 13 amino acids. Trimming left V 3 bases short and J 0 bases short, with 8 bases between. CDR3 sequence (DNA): TGCAGCGTTGATTCCAGGGCTAACTATGGCTACACCTTC. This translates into CSVDSRANYGYTF. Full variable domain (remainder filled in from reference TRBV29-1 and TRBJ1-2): SAVISQKPSRDICQRGTSLTIQCQVDSQVTMMFWYRQQPGQSLTLIATANQGSEATYESGFVIDKFPISRPNLTFSTLTVSNMSPEDSSIYLCSVDSRANYGYTFGSGTRLTVV.

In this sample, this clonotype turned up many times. DNA for the CDR3: TGTGCCAGCAGCTCCCGGACTAGCGGAATTCAAGAGACCCAGTACTTC. As protein: CASSSRTSGIQETQYF. The chain has TRBV11-2 and TRBJ2-5, with 10 bases that match TRBD2. CDR1 is SGHAT, CDR2 FQNNGV, per germline. After removal of 4 bases from V and 2 bases from J, the junction contained 7 bases not matched to a gene. The CDR3 consists of 16 residues.

The CDR3 DNA sequence: TGTGCCAGCCTAGCGGGAGGAGGAGAGGAGACCCAGTACTTC. It specifies CASLAGGGEETQYF. The chain joins TRBV5-4 to TRBJ2-5; the match to TRBD2 covers 11 bases. CDR3 length: 14 residues. V was pared by 7 bases and J by 5 bases, with 7 bases of the junction left unmatched. Germline CDR1 is SGHNT and CDR2 is YYREEE (reference sequence).

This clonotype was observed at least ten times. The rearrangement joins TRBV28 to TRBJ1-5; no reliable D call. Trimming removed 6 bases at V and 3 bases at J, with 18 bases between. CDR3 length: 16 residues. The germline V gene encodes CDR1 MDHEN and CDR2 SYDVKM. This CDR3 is CASSRVTHFNNQPQHF. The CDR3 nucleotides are TGTGCCAGCAGCCGTGTGACACATTTTAACAATCAGCCCCAGCATTTT.

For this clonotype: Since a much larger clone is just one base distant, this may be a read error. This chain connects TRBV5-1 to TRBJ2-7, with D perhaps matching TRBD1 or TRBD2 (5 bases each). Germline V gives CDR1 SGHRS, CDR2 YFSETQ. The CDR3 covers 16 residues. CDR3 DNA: TGCGCCAGCAGCTTGCCTTTGACGGGACCAGCCTACGGGCAGTACTTC. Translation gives CASSLPLTGPAYGQYF. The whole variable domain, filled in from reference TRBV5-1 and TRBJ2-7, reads KAGVTQTPRYLIKTRGQQVTLSCSPISGHRSVSWYQQTPGQGLQFLFEYFSETQRNKGNFPGRFSGRQFSNSRSEMNVSTLELGDSALYLCASSLPLTGPAYGQYFGPGTRLTVT.

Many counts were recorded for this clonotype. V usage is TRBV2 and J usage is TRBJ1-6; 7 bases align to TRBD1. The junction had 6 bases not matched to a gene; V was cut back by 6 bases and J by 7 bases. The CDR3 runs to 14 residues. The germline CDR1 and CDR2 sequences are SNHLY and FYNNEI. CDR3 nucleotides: TGTGCCAGCAGACAGGGGATTTGGAATTCACCCCTCCACTTT. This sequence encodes CASRQGIWNSPLHF.